The sequence of this TCR beta chain was determined in a study of shared T cell receptors in the human thymus. This clone has a single count. Germline CDR1 and CDR2: ENHRY and SYGVKD. After removal of 2 bases from V and 6 bases from J, the junction contained 5 bases not matched to a gene. This CDR3 has 14 residues. Assay: immunoSEQ multiplex PCR; the TCRdb copy retains only in-frame clones and omits some. The data show under 850,000 clones, 85% to 90% seen once. These same records also appear under a second study, on human thymus T cells. That publication notes: Thymus tissue for the work was resected from patients undergoing corrective heart surgery. Thymic as well as blood repertoires seemed to favor certain V and J genes unevenly.

The sequence came from a boy younger than two with a congenital heart defect. Sequencing was carried out using thymocytes. This chain uses TRBV10-3 with TRBJ2-7, with TRBD2 identical over 9 bases. The CDR3 nucleotides read TGTGCCATCAGTGAGAATAGCGGGAGCTCCGAGCAGTACTTC. This codes for CAISENSGSSEQYF.